This TCR beta chain is from a study of T cell responses to AZD1222 COVID-19 vaccine. Study context: Second doses that came at about 4 or about 12 weeks were put together. Study-wide results and limits: In the spike-specific TCR repertoire, nearly half reportedly target unmutated variant regions. No day 14 peak samples; only post-peak repertoires were characterized. The sample set comprised mostly white British donors with more females, and clonal diversity was possibly underestimated.

About this clone itself: Its antigen is not known.

This CDR3 comprises 15 residues. Losses at the gene ends were 3 bases for V and 7 bases for J; bases not matched to a gene: 4. Germline CDR1 LNHDA, CDR2 SQIVND (reference sequence). Profiling relied on immunoSEQ multiplex PCR, and the TCRdb table lists in-frame clones only, not all of them. Of 120,000 or so clones in the sample, more than 70% were seen once. This TCR derives from an adult in good health. The source material was peripheral blood, sampled on day 0 of AZD1222 vaccination. The gene calls are TRBV19 and TRBJ1-6; 9 nucleotides align to TRBD1. In nucleotides, the CDR3 is TGTGCCAGTAGTATTCCTGGACAGGGGAATTCACCCCTCCACTTT. It is translated as CASSIPGQGNSPLHF.